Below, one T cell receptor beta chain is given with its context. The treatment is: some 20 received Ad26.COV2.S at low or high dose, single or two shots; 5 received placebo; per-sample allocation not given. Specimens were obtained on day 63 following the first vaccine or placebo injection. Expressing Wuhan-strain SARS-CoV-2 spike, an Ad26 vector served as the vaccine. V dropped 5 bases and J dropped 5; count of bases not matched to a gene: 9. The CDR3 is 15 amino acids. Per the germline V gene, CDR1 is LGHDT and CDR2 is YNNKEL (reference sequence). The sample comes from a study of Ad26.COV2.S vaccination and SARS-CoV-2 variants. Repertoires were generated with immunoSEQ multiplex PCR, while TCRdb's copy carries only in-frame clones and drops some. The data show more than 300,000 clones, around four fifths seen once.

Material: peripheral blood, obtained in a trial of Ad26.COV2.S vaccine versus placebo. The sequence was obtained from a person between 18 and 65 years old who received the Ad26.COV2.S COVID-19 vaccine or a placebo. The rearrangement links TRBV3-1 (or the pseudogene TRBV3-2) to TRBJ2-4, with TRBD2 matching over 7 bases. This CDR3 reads CASSFGRGRQNIQYF. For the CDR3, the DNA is TGTGCCAGCAGCTTCGGGCGGGGGAGACAAAACATTCAGTACTTC.